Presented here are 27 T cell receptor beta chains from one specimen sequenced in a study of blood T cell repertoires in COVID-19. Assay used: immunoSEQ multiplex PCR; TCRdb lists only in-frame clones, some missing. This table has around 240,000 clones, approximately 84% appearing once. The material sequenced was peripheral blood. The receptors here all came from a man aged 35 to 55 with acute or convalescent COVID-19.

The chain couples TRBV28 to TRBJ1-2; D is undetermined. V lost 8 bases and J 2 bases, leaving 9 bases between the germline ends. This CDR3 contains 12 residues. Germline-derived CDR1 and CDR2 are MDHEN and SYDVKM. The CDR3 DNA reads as TGTGCCAGCCGGGAGGGCAACTATGGCTACACCTTC. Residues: CASREGNYGYTF.

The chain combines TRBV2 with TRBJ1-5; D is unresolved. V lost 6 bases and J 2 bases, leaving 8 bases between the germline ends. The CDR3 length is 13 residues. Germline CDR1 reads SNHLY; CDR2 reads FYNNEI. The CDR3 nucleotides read TGTGCCAGCAGATCCTCGGGCAATCAGCCCCAGCATTTT. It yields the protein CASRSSGNQPQHF.

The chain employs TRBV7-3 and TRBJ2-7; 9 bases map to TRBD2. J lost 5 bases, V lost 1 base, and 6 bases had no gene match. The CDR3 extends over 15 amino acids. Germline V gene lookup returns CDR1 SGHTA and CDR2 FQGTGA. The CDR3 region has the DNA TGTGCCAGCAGCTTAATTGCGGGGGGGCCCAACGAGCAGTACTTC. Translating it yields CASSLIAGGPNEQYF.

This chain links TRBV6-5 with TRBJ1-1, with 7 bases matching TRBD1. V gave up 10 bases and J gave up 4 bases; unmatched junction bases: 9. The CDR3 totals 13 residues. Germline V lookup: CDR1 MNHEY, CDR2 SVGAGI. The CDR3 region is CATLTGLGTEAFF. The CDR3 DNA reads TGTGCCACCCTGACAGGGTTGGGCACTGAAGCTTTCTTT.

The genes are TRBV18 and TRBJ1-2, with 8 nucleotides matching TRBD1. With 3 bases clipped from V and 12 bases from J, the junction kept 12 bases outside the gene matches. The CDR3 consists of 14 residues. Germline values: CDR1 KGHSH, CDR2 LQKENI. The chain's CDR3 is CASSPRPITGGDTF. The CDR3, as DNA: TGTGCCAGCTCACCGAGACCCATTACAGGGGGTGACACCTTC.

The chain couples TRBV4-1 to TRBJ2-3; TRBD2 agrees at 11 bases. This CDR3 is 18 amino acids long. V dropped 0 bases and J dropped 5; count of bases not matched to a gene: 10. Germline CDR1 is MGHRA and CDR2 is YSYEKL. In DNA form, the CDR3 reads TGCGCCAGCAGCCAAGATTTAAGGGTAGCGGGGGGGATAGATACGCAGTATTTT. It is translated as CASSQDLRVAGGIDTQYF.

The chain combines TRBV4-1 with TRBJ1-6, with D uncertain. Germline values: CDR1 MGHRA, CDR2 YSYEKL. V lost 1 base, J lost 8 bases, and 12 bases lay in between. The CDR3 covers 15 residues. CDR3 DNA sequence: TGCGCCAGCAGCCAAGGTGCCCTACAGCATTCACCCCTCCACTTT. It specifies CASSQGALQHSPLHF.

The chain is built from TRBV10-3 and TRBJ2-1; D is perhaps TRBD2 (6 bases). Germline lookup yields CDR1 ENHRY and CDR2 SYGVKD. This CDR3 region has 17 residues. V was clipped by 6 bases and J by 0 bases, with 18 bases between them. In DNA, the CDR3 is TGTGCCATCAGAGGGTTAGGAGGGAACGGCTCCTACAATGAGCAGTTCTTC. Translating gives CAIRGLGGNGSYNEQFF.

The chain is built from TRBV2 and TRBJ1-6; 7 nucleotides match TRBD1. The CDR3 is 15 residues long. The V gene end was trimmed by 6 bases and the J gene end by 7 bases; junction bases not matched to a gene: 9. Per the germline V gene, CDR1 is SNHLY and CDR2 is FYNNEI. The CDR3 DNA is TGTGCCAGCAGACAGACGGGACAGAACAATTCACCCCTCCACTTT. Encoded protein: CASRQTGQNNSPLHF.

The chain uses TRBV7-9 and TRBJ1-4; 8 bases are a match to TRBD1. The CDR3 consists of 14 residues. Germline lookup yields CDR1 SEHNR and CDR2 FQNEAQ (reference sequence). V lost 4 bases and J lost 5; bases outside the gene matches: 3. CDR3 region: CASSSHRGNEKLFF. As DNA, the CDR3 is TGTGCCAGCAGCTCCCACAGGGGGAATGAAAAACTGTTTTTT.

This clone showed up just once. The CDR3 coding sequence is TGTGCCAGCAGTCGAGGGGGCCTAGGCAATCAGCCCCAGCATTTT. It codes for CASSRGGLGNQPQHF. The chain joins TRBV28 to TRBJ1-5; 7 nucleotides match TRBD1. Germline V lookup: CDR1 MDHEN, CDR2 SYDVKM. CDR3 length: 15 residues. J gave up 2 bases and V 5 bases, and 6 bases lay outside the gene matches.

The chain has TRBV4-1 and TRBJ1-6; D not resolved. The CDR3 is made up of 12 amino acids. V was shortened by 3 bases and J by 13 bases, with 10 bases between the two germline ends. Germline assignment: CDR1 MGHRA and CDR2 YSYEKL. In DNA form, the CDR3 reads TGCGCCAGCAGCCAGGGCTTTGGGCCCCTCCACTTT. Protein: CASSQGFGPLHF.

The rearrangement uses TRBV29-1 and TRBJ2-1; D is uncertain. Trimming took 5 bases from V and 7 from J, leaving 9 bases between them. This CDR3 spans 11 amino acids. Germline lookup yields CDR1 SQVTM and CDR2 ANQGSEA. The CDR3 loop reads CSVSESNEQFF. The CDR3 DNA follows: TGCAGCGTTTCGGAGTCGAATGAGCAGTTCTTC.

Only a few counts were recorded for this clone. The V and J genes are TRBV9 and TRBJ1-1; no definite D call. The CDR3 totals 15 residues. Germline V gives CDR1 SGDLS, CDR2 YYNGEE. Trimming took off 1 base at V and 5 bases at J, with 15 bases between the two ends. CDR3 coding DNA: TGTGCCAGCAGCGTACTGACATTAACGGCGACTGAAGCTTTCTTT. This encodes CASSVLTLTATEAFF. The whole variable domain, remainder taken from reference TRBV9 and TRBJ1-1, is DSGVTQTPKHLITATGQRVTLRCSPRSGDLSVYWYQQSLDQGLQFLIQYYNGEERAKGNILERFSAQQFPDLHSELNLSSLELGDSALYFCASSVLTLTATEAFFGQGTRLTVV.

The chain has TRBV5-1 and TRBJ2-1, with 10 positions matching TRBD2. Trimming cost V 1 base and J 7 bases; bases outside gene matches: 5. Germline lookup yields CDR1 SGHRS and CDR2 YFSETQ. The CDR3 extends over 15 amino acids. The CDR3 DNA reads TGCGCCAGCAGCTTGATAGCGGGGGGAGGTAATGAGCAGTTCTTC. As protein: CASSLIAGGGNEQFF.

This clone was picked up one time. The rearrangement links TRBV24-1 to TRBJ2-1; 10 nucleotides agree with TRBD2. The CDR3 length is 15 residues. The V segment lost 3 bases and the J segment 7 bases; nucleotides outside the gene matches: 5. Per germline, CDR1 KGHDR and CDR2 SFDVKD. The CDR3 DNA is TGTGCCACCAGTGATACTAGCGGGGTACTAAATGAGCAGTTCTTC. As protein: CATSDTSGVLNEQFF.

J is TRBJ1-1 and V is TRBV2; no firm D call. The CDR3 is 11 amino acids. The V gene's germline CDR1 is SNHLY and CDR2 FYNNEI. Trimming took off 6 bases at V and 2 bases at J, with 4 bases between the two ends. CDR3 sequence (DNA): TGTGCCAGCAGAGCAAACACTGAAGCTTTCTTT. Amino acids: CASRANTEAFF. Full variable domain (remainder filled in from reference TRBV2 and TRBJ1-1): EPEVTQTPSHQVTQMGQEVILRCVPISNHLYFYWYRQILGQKVEFLVSFYNNEISEKSEIFDDQFSVERPDGSNFTLKIRSTKLEDSAMYFCASRANTEAFFGQGTRLTVV.

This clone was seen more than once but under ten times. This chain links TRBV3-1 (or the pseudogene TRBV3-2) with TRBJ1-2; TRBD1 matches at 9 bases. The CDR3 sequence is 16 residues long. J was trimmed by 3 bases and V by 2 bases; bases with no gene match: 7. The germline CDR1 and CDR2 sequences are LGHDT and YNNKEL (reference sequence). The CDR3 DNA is TGTGCCAGCAGCCAACCGGGACAGGGTAGTTACTATGGCTACACCTTC. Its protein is CASSQPGQGSYYGYTF.

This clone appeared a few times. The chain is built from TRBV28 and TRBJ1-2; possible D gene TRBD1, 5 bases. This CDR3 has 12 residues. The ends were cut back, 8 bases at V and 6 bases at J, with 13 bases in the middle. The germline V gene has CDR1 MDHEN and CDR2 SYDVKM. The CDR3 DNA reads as TGTGCCAGCGGGGCAGGGATGCATGGCTACACCTTC. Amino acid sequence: CASGAGMHGYTF.

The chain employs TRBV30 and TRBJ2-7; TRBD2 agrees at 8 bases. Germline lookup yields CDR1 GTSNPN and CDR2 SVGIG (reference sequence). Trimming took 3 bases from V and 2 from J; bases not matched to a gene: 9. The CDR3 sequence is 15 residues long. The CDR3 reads CAWSSSGTSPYEQYF. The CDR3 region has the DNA TGTGCCTGGAGCTCTTCCGGGACTAGTCCCTACGAGCAGTACTTC.

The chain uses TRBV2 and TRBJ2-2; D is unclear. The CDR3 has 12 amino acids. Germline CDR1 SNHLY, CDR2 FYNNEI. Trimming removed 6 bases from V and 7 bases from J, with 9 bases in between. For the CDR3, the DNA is TGTGCCAGCAGCACTTACAGCGGGGAGCTGTTTTTT. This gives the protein CASSTYSGELFF.

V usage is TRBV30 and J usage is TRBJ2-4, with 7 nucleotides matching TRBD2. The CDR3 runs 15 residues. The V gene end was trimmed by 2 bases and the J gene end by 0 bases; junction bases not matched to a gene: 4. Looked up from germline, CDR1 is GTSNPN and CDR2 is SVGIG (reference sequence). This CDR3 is CAWSTGGLAKNIQYF. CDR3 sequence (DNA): TGTGCCTGGAGTACCGGGGGGTTAGCCAAAAACATTCAGTACTTC.

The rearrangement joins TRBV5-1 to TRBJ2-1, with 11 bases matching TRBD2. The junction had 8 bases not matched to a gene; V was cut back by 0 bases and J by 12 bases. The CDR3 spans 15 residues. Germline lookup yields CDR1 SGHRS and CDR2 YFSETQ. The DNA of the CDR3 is TGCGCCAGCAGCTTGGGTAGCGGGGGGGGTTTCTCGCAGTTCTTC. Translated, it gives CASSLGSGGGFSQFF.

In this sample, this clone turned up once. DNA of the CDR3: TGTGCCAGCAGACCAACAGGGGTCACTGAAGCTTTCTTT. Protein product: CASRPTGVTEAFF. The chain carries TRBV27 and TRBJ1-1; 7 nucleotides agree with TRBD1. Per germline, CDR1 MNHEY and CDR2 SMNVEV (reference sequence). Germline trimming cut 6 bases from V and 4 bases from J; bases unmatched to any gene: 5. This CDR3 contains 13 residues.

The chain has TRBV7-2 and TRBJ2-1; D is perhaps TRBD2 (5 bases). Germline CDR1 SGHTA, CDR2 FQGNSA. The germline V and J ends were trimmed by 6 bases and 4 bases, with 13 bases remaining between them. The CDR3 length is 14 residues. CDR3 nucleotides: TGTGCCAGCAGTCTAGGACTGGGGTACAATGAGCAGTTCTTC. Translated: CASSLGLGYNEQFF.

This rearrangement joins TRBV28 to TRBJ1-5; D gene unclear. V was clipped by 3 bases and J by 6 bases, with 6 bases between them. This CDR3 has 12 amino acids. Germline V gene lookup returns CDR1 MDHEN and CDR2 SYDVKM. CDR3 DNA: TGTGCCAGCAGTTTTGGAGCTCAGCCCCAGCATTTT. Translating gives CASSFGAQPQHF. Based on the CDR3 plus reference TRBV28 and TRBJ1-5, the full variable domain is DVKVTQSSRYLVKRTGEKVFLECVQDMDHENMFWYRQDPGLGLRLIYFSYDVKMKEKGDIPEGYSVSREKKERFSLILESASTNQTSMYLCASSFGAQPQHFGDGTRLSIL.

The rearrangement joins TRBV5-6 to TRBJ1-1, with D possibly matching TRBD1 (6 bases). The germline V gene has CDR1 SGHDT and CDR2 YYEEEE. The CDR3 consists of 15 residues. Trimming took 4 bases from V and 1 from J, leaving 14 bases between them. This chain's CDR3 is CASSLRGARNTEAFF. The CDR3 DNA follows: TGTGCCAGCAGCCTCCGGGGGGCTCGGAACACTGAAGCTTTCTTT.